A single sample is the source of the 5 T cell receptor beta chains below, sequenced in a study of siplizumab effects on memory and regulatory T cells. Measured with immunoSEQ multiplex PCR; TCRdb has only the in-frame clones, and not every one. Among roughly 92,000 clones listed, about 94% were seen once. Sequences were obtained from non-Treg CD4+ T cells sorted from blood. These TCRs come from a human donor in good health.

This clone has just one count. The chain links TRBV9 to TRBJ1-2; D call uncertain. The CDR3 is 16 amino acids. V gave up 5 bases and J gave up 0 bases, with 17 bases separating them. The germline V gene encodes CDR1 SGDLS and CDR2 YYNGEE. For the CDR3, the DNA is TGTGCCAGCAGTCCTCACTACTATGCTACTAACTATGGCTACACCTTC. Amino acid sequence: CASSPHYYATNYGYTF.

The V gene is TRBV5-4, the J gene TRBJ2-5; weak D call: TRBD1 (8 bases). The germline CDR1 and CDR2 sequences are SGHNT and YYREEE (reference sequence). V was cut by 6 bases and J by 1 base, with 16 bases left in between. The CDR3 is 15 amino acids. The CDR3 reads CASTRGLAAQETQYF. The CDR3 DNA sequence: TGTGCCAGCACCAGGGGGCTAGCGGCCCAAGAGACCCAGTACTTC.

The J gene is TRBJ2-7, the V gene TRBV5-1; 9 nucleotides match TRBD1. CDR1 and CDR2 (germline): SGHRS, YFSETQ. J gave up 2 bases and V 5 bases, and 5 bases lay outside the gene matches. The CDR3 has 14 residues. CDR3 amino acids: CASSPGQGPYEQYF. In DNA form, the CDR3 reads TGCGCCAGCAGTCCGGGACAGGGACCCTACGAGCAGTACTTC.

The chain recombines TRBV18 with TRBJ2-7; tentative D call: TRBD1 (5 bases). Germline CDR1 is KGHSH and CDR2 is LQKENI. The CDR3 covers 16 residues. Trimming cost V 3 bases and J 0 bases, with 15 bases left between them. CDR3 DNA: TGTGCCAGCTCACCGGGTCGCAGGGAAAGCTCCTACGAGCAGTACTTC. The encoded protein is CASSPGRRESSYEQYF.

This clone was counted once. This chain uses TRBV7-6 with TRBJ2-3; the match to TRBD2 covers 9 bases. The CDR3 is 16 amino acids. The germline V gene encodes CDR1 SGHVS and CDR2 FNYEAQ. Losses at the gene ends were 8 bases for V and 0 bases for J; bases not matched to a gene: 9. This CDR3 is CASSSGAGGSTDTQYF. DNA of the CDR3: TGTGCCAGCTCTTCGGGAGCGGGGGGTAGCACAGATACGCAGTATTTT.